This T cell receptor beta chain was sequenced in a study of control samples from healthy donors and cancer patients (dated by TCRdb to 2019 to 2021). The library was made by the immunoSEQ multiplex PCR assay. TCRdb mirrors the immuneACCESS table, restricted to in-frame sequences. Some clones are absent from its copies; in checked studies, under half trace to an unresolved V gene, and the reason for the others is unknown. The sample profile shows about 69,000 clones; around 84% of them were found once. Together, the top ten hold 2.9% of the sample. With regard to this clone: There is no known antigen for this receptor. No much larger clonotype is one base removed from it; base qualities were not supplied.

Deletion took 5 bases off V and 7 bases off J, with a span of 12 bases between the germline ends. Counted from cysteine to phenylalanine, this CDR3 has 14 amino acids. Of all the DNA, just the CDR3 is kept, 42 bases in frame from base 1. Based on the germline V gene (reference sequence), the CDR1 and CDR2 sequences are LNHDA and SQIVND. The sequence derives from a woman aged 45-65 years with lung cancer. The sequence is built from TRBV19 and TRBJ1-6; the D gene is not confidently resolved. Sequencing was performed on PBMCs. The CDR3: CASSLPGGNSPLHF. The nucleotide sequence is TGTGCCAGTAGTCTCCCAGGTGGGAATTCACCCCTCCACTTT.